The TCR beta chain under discussion was sequenced for a study of blood T cell repertoires in COVID-19. Study details: COVID-19 samples, acute and convalescent, were from the United States, Italy and Spain. Sample material is recorded as cDNA or gDNA derived from T cells, B-cell-depleted T cells, or PBMCs.

The CDR3 is 15 residues long. CDR1 and CDR2 from the germline V gene are SGHTA and FQGNSA. V was cut by 2 bases and J by 1 base, with 12 bases left in between. The method was immunoSEQ multiplex PCR; TCRdb's version includes in-frame clones alone and lacks a portion of them. The data show approximately 28,000 clones, approximately 77% seen once. The sequenced sample was peripheral blood. The chain uses TRBV7-2 and TRBJ2-7; D remains unclear. This TCR was recovered from a man older than 75 with active or convalescent COVID-19. The CDR3 coding sequence is TGTGCCAGCAGCTTAAGCCAGGTCTCTTCCTACGAGCAGTACTTC. This codes for CASSLSQVSSYEQYF.